This T cell receptor (beta chain) was captured in a study of blood T cell repertoires in COVID-19 (dated by TCRdb to 2019 to 2021). Concerning the study at large: The collaborator samples originated in the United States, Italy and Spain and spanned the acute and convalescent phases of COVID-19. The material from the prospective study consisted of cDNA or gDNA derived from T cells, B-cell-depleted T cells, or PBMCs. Subjects who had been exposed to COVID-19, were actively infected with it, or had recovered from it provided the deeply sampled blood TCRbeta repertoires that made up the dataset. The repertoires were released in a freely available public database intended as a resource for research on the immune response to SARS-CoV-2. The samples were drawn from two sources: the first 160 participants of the ongoing ImmuneRACE study, and 1,200 or so subjects contributed by 6 global collaborators. Nearly every sample came with metadata listing a de-identified subject ID, COVID-19 status, age in years and sex. HLA class I and class II types, where available, came from metadata supplied by the sample provider rather than from assay-based typing. Overall results and qualifications from the work: Clinical and demographic metadata were provided uncurated, with the amount varying by source and participant.

TCRbeta CDR3 regions were amplified from genomic DNA using the immunoSEQ Assay, a bias-controlled multiplex PCR. The published analysis was carried out like this. The number of nucleated cells in each sample was estimated from the amplification of reference gene primers within the assay. To quantify the absolute abundance of each unique TCRbeta CDR3 rearrangement, sequence reads were collapsed and filtered. Productive Simpson clonality was computed per sample as the square root of Simpson's diversity index over productive rearrangements. This is the immuneACCESS table as TCRdb keeps it, with only in-frame sequences that have V and J called. A part of the clones is gone; compared with another copy, unresolved V genes explain less than half, and the rest is unexplained. V and J calls and clone size follow that table, whereas D and trimming were derived from the DNA. The sample includes 180,000 or so clones, with 84% observed a single time. The top ten hold around 7.5% of the sample.

CDR3 length: 18 amino acids, cysteine to phenylalanine. The sequence is cut down to CDR3 DNA, 54 bases in frame from base 1. V is reduced by 0 bases and J by 2 bases, leaving a spacing of 15 bases between them. The germline V gene provides CDR1 SGHRS and CDR2 YFSETQ. For this clone: This receptor's antigen is unknown. No per-base quality is available; no much larger clone lies one base away.

Enrolling through a virtual design, the prospective study's participants ranged in age from roughly 18 to 90 years and lived across more than 20 United States geographic areas. Cohort assignment in the prospective study relied on participant-reported clinical history from a screening survey and a study questionnaire. For ImmuneRACE Cohort 3, a participant was defined as recovered based on two consecutive negative NP/OP PCR tests, clearance by a healthcare professional, or resolution of symptoms. Mobile phlebotomists in the prospective study collected whole blood, serum and a nasopharyngeal or oropharyngeal swab from every participant. Participants in the prospective study had the option to provide additional blood draws and questionnaires over a roughly 2-month period. Prospective study blood samples were shipped either frozen or at room temperature before DNA extraction.

This clonotype was obtained from a man in his forties or fifties who had recovered from COVID-19. The specimen sequenced was PBMCs or T cells enriched from blood (not recorded which). The V and J segments used are TRBV5-1 and TRBJ1-6, with no confidently assigned D gene. The sequenced DNA is TGCGCCAGCAGCTTGGCGGTAATGGGCAGTACCTATAATTCACCCCTCCACTTT. Its coded protein is CASSLAVMGSTYNSPLHF. The entire variable domain, with the stretches around the CDR3 drawn from the reference TRBV5-1 and TRBJ1-6 proteins, is KAGVTQTPRYLIKTRGQQVTLSCSPISGHRSVSWYQQTPGQGLQFLFEYFSETQRNKGNFPGRFSGRQFSNSRSEMNVSTLELGDSALYLCASSLAVMGSTYNSPLHFGNGTRLTVT.